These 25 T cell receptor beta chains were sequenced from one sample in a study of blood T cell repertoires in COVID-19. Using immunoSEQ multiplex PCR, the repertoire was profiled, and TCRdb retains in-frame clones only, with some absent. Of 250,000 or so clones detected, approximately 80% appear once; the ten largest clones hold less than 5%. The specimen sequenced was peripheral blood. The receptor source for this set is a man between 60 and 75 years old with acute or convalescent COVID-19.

The DNA for the CDR3 is TGTGCCAGCAGGCGCCGGGGAGGTGAGCAGTTCTTC. This sequence encodes CASRRRGGEQFF. J is TRBJ2-1 and V is TRBV3-1 (or the pseudogene TRBV3-2), with a weak D call TRBD2 (6 bases). The germline gives CDR1 LGHDT, CDR2 YNNKEL (reference sequence). This CDR3 is built from 12 residues. The V and J ends lost 6 bases and 9 bases respectively, with 12 bases between them.

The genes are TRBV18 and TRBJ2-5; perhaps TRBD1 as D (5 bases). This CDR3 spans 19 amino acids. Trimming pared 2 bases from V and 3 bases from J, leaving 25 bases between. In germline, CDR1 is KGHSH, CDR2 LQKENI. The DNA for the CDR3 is TGTGCCAGCTCACCATACTTTTGGCAGGGAACAAATGCGGAAGAGACCCAGTACTTC. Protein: CASSPYFWQGTNAEETQYF.

CDR3 DNA sequence: TGTGCCAGCAGTTTTCGATACTGGGAGAGGCATGGGCAGTACTTC. Translating gives CASSFRYWERHGQYF. This chain connects TRBV6-5 to TRBJ2-7, with D tentatively TRBD2 (5 bases). Germline V CDR1 and CDR2: MNHEY, SVGAGI. The CDR3 consists of 15 residues. V was clipped by 4 bases and J by 9 bases, with 22 bases between them.

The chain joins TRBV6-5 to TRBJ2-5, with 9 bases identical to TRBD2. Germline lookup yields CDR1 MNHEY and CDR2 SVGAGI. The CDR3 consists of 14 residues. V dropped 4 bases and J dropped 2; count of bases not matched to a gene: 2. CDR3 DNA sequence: TGTGCCAGCAGTTTGGGACTAGCACAAGAGACCCAGTACTTC. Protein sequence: CASSLGLAQETQYF.

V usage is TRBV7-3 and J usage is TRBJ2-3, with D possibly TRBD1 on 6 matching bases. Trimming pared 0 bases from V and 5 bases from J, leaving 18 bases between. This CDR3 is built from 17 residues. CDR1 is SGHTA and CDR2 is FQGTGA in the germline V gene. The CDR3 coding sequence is TGTGCCAGCAGCTTAACGGGGGCGGGCCTACCACAAGATACGCAGTATTTT. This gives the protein CASSLTGAGLPQDTQYF.

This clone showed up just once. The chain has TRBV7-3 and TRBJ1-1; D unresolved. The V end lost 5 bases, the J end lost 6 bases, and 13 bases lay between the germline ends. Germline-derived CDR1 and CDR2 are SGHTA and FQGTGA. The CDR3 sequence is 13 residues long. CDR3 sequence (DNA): TGTGCCAGCAGCCAAGGACTGGGCGCTGAAGCTTTCTTT. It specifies CASSQGLGAEAFF. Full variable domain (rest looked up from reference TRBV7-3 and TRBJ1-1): GAGVSQTPSNKVTEKGKYVELRCDPISGHTALYWYRQSLGQGPEFLIYFQGTGAADDSGLPNDRFFAVRPEGSVSTLKIQRTERGDSAVYLCASSQGLGAEAFFGQGTRLTVV.

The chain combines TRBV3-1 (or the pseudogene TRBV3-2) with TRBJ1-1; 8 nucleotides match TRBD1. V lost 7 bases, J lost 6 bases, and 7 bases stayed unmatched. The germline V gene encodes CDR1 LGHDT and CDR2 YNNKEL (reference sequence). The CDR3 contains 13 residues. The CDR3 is CASTPGGPAEAFF. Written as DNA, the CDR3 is TGTGCCAGCACCCCAGGGGGCCCCGCTGAAGCTTTCTTT.

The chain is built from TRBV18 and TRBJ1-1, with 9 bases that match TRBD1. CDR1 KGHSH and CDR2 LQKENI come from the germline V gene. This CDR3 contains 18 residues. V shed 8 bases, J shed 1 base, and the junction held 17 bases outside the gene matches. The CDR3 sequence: CASASNSPGQGPNTEAFF. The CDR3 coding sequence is TGTGCCAGCGCCTCAAACTCCCCGGGACAGGGCCCGAACACTGAAGCTTTCTTT.

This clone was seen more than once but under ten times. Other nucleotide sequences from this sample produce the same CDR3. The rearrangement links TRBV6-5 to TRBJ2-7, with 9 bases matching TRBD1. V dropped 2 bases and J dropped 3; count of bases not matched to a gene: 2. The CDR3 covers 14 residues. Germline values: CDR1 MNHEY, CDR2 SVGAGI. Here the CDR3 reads CASSYQDRGYEQYF. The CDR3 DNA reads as TGTGCCAGCAGTTACCAGGACAGGGGCTACGAGCAGTACTTC.

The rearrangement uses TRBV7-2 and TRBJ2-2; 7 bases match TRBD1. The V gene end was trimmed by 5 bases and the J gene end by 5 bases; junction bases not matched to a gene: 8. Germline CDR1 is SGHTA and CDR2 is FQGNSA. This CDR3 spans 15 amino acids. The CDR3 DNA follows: TGTGCCAGCAGCAGCAGACAGGGTAAAACCGGGGAGCTGTTTTTT. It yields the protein CASSSRQGKTGELFF.

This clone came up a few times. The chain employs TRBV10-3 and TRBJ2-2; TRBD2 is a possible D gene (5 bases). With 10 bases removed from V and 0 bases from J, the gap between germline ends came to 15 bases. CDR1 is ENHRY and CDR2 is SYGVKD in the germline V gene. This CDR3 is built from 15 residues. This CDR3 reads CATRRPDANTGELFF. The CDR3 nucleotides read TGTGCCACCAGGAGGCCAGATGCGAACACCGGGGAGCTGTTTTTT.

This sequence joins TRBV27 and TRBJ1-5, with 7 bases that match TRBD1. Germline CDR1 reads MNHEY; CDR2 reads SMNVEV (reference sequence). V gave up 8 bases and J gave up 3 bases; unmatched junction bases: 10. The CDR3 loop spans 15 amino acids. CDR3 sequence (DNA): TGTGCCAGCGGGGTCCGGGACAGATTCAATCAGCCCCAGCATTTT. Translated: CASGVRDRFNQPQHF.

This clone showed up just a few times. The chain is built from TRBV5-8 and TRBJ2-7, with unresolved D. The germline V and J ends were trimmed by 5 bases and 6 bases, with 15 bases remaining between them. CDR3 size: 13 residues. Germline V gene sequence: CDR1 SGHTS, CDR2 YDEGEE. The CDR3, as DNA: TGTGCCAGCAGATTGAGTGGGCACGGCGAGCAGTACTTC. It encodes CASRLSGHGEQYF.

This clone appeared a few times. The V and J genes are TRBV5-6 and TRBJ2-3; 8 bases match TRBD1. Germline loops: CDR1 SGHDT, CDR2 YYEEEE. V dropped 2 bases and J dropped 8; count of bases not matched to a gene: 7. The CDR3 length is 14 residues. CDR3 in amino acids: CASSFGGQEGTQYF. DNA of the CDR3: TGTGCCAGCAGCTTTGGGGGACAGGAGGGTACGCAGTATTTT.

The CDR3 loop is CASSSVDKSYEQYF. CDR3 in DNA: TGCGCCAGCAGCTCGGTGGACAAGTCCTACGAGCAGTACTTC. The rearrangement joins TRBV5-1 to TRBJ2-7, with D possibly matching TRBD1 (5 bases). The V end was cut by 3 bases, the J end by 1 base, with 11 bases between. Germline-derived CDR1 and CDR2 are SGHRS and YFSETQ. This CDR3 comprises 14 residues.

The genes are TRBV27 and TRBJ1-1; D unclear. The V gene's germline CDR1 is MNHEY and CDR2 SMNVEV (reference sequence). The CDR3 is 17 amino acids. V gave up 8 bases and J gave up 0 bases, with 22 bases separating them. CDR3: CASVYDSFIWMNTEAFF. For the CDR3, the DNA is TGTGCCAGCGTTTACGACTCCTTTATTTGGATGAACACTGAAGCTTTCTTT.

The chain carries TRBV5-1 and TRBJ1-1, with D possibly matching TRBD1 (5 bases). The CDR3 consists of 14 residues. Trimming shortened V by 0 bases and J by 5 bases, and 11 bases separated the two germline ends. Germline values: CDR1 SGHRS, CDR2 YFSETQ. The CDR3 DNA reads TGCGCCAGCAGCTTGGAGACAGTTCGTACTGAAGCTTTCTTT. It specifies CASSLETVRTEAFF.

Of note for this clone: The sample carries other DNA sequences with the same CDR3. The CDR3 DNA reads as TGTGCCAGCAGTTCCAGCGGCCAAGAGACCCAGTACTTC. Amino acids: CASSSSGQETQYF. The chain combines TRBV12-3 or TRBV12-4 with TRBJ2-5, with D tentatively TRBD2 (5 bases). The CDR3 spans 13 residues. V was pared by 4 bases and J by 1 base, with 7 bases between.

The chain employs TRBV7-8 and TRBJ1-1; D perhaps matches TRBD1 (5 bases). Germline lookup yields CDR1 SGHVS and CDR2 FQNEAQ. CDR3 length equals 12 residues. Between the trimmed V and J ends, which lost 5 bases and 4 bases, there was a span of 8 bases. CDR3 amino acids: CASSPQATEAFF. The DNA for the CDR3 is TGTGCCAGCAGCCCACAGGCCACTGAAGCTTTCTTT.

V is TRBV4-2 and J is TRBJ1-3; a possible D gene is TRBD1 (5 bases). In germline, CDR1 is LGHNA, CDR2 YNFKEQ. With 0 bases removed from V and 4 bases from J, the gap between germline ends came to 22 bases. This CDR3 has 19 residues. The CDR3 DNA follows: TGTGCCAGCAGCCAAGATAAGGACACCGAAGGAGTTTCGGGAAACACCATATATTTT. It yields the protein CASSQDKDTEGVSGNTIYF.

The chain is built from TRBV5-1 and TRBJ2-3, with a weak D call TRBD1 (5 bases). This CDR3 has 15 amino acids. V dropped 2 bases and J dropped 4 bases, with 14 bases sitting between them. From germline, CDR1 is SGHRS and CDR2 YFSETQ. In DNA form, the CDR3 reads TGCGCCAGCAGCTTCTCCCCAGGGATCGCAGATACGCAGTATTTT. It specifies CASSFSPGIADTQYF. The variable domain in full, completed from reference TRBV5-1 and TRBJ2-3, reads KAGVTQTPRYLIKTRGQQVTLSCSPISGHRSVSWYQQTPGQGLQFLFEYFSETQRNKGNFPGRFSGRQFSNSRSEMNVSTLELGDSALYLCASSFSPGIADTQYFGPGTRLTVL.

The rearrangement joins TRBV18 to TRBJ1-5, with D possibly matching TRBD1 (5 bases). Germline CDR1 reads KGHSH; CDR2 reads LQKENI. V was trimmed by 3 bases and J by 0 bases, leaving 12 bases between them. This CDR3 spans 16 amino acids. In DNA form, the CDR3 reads TGTGCCAGCTCACCTCAGGGCAGTGGTAGCAATCAGCCCCAGCATTTT. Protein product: CASSPQGSGSNQPQHF.

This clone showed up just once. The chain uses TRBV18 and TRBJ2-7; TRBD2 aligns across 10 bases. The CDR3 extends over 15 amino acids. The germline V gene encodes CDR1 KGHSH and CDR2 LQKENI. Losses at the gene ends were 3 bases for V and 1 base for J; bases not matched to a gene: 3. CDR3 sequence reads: CASSPGTSDSYEQYF. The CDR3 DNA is TGTGCCAGCTCACCGGGGACTAGCGATTCCTACGAGCAGTACTTC.

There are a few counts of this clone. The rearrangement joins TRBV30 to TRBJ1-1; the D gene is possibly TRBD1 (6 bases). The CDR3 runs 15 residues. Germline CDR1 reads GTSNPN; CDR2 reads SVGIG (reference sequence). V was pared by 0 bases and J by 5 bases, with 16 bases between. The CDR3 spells CAWSVLGGARTEAFF. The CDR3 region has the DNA TGTGCCTGGAGTGTACTAGGGGGGGCTAGGACTGAAGCTTTCTTT.

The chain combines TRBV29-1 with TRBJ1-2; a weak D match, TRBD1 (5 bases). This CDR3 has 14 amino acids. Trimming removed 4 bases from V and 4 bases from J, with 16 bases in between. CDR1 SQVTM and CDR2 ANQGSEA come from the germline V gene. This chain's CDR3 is CSVVPAGLSYGYTF. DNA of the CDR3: TGCAGCGTTGTGCCGGCAGGGCTTAGCTATGGCTACACCTTC.